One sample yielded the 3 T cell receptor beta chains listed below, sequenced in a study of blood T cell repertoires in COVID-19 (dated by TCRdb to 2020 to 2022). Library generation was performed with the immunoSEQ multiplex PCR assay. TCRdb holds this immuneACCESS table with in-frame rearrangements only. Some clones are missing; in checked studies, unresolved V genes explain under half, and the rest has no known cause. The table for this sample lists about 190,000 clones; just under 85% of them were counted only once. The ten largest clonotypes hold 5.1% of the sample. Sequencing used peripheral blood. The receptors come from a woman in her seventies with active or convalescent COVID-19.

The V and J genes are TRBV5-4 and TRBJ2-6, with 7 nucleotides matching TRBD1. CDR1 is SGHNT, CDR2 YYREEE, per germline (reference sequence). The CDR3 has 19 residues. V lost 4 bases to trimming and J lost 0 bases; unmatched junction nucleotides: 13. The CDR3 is CASSPSPGQLSSGANVLTF. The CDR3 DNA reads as TGTGCCAGCAGCCCTTCACCGGGACAGCTGAGCTCTGGGGCCAACGTCCTGACTTTC. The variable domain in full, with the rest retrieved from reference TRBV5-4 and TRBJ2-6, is ETGVTQSPTHLIKTRGQQVTLRCSSQSGHNTVSWYQQALGQGPQFIFQYYREEENGRGNFPPRFSGLQFPNYSSELNVNALELDDSALYLCASSPSPGQLSSGANVLTFGAGSRLTVL.

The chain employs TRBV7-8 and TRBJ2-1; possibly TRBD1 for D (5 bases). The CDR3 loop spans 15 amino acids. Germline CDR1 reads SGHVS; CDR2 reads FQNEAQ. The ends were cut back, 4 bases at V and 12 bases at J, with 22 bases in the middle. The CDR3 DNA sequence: TGTGCCAGCAGCTCTCCGCCACCGGTCGCTCAGGGGCAGTTCTTC. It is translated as CASSSPPPVAQGQFF.

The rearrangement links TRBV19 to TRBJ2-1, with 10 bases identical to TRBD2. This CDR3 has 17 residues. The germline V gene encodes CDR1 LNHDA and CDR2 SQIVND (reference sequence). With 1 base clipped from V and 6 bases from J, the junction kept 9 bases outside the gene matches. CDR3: CASSIASGRAWGNEQFF. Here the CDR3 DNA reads TGTGCCAGTAGTATAGCCAGCGGGAGGGCCTGGGGCAATGAGCAGTTCTTC.